The 12 T cell receptor beta chains in this list originate from one sample, sequenced in a study of blood T cell repertoires in COVID-19. Data came from immunoSEQ multiplex PCR; TCRdb stores just in-frame clones and leaves some out. The sample holds roughly 150,000 clones; 80% to 90% are singletons and the top ten take roughly 13%. Sequencing used peripheral blood. The receptors originated from a man younger than 35 with COVID-19, enrolled during active disease.

Note on this clone: The junction shows a germline mismatch at one end, possibly a read error. This chain uses TRBV6-2 or TRBV6-3 with TRBJ1-4; weak D call: TRBD1 (6 bases). Germline CDR1 is MNHEY and CDR2 is SVGEGT. The CDR3 runs 14 residues. CDR3 residues: CASSPTGMVEKLLF. The CDR3 DNA reads as TGTGCCAGCAGCCCTACAGGGATGGTCGAAAAACTGCTTTTT.

With respect to this clone: The junction differs from germline at one of its ends, possibly a read error. V gene TRBV12-3 or TRBV12-4 combines with J gene TRBJ1-4; a possible D gene is TRBD1 (5 bases). The CDR3 runs 11 residues. The CDR3 reads CASSFQGTVLF. The CDR3 region has the DNA TGTGCCAGCAGTTTCCAGGGAACAGTGCTTTTT.

The V and J genes are TRBV5-5 and TRBJ2-7, with 9 nucleotides matching TRBD2. Germline loops: CDR1 SGHKS, CDR2 YYEKEE (reference sequence). The CDR3 length is 19 residues. The J segment lost 2 bases and the V segment lost 2 bases, leaving 17 bases of the junction unmatched. This chain's CDR3 is CASSFVLLAGALPAYEQYF. The CDR3 bases are TGTGCCAGCAGCTTCGTCCTACTAGCGGGCGCCCTGCCTGCCTACGAGCAGTACTTC.

The chain employs TRBV28 and TRBJ2-7, with 8 bases matching TRBD2. Trimming took 5 bases from V and 6 from J; bases not matched to a gene: 12. This CDR3 comprises 15 residues. Per germline, CDR1 MDHEN and CDR2 SYDVKM. In nucleotides, the CDR3 is TGTGCCAGCAGTCCCCTGATCGGGAGGGTCCCCGAGCAGTACTTC. Encoded protein: CASSPLIGRVPEQYF. Combining the CDR3 with reference TRBV28 and TRBJ2-7 gives the whole variable domain DVKVTQSSRYLVKRTGEKVFLECVQDMDHENMFWYRQDPGLGLRLIYFSYDVKMKEKGDIPEGYSVSREKKERFSLILESASTNQTSMYLCASSPLIGRVPEQYFGPGTRLTVT.

The rearrangement joins TRBV30 to TRBJ2-7; D may be TRBD2 (6 bases). This CDR3 is built from 13 residues. V lost 5 bases and J 0 bases, leaving 11 bases between the germline ends. Germline V CDR1 and CDR2: GTSNPN, SVGIG (reference sequence). The CDR3 is CAWGLKSSYEQYF. In nucleotides, the CDR3 is TGTGCCTGGGGACTAAAGAGCTCCTACGAGCAGTACTTC.

The chain links TRBV10-2 to TRBJ2-7, with 8 nucleotides matching TRBD1. CDR3 size: 15 residues. The V gene's germline CDR1 is WSHSY and CDR2 SAAADI. The V segment lost 3 bases and the J segment 4 bases; nucleotides outside the gene matches: 8. The CDR3 coding sequence is TGCGCCAGCAGTGAAACCGGGACAGGTGGTTACGAGCAGTACTTC. It specifies CASSETGTGGYEQYF.

The V call is TRBV5-4, the J call TRBJ2-3; 11 positions agree with TRBD2. The CDR3 is 13 residues long. Germline lookup yields CDR1 SGHNT and CDR2 YYREEE (reference sequence). J was trimmed by 14 bases and V by 1 base; bases with no gene match: 6. CDR3 nucleotides: TGTGCCAGCAGCTTGACTAGCGGGAGCGAACGGTATTTT. Protein: CASSLTSGSERYF.

The chain employs TRBV5-6 and TRBJ2-1; D gene unclear. CDR1 SGHDT and CDR2 YYEEEE come from the germline V gene. V was cut by 1 base and J by 2 bases, with 19 bases left in between. The CDR3 loop spans 18 amino acids. The DNA for the CDR3 is TGTGCCAGCAGCTTGCCCCCGAGTAGAAGCGCTACCTACAATGAGCAGTTCTTC. Its translation: CASSLPPSRSATYNEQFF. The whole variable domain, remainder taken from reference TRBV5-6 and TRBJ2-1, is DAGVTQSPTHLIKTRGQQVTLRCSPKSGHDTVSWYQQALGQGPQFIFQYYEEEERQRGNFPDRFSGHQFPNYSSELNVNALLLGDSALYLCASSLPPSRSATYNEQFFGPGTRLTVL.

The chain couples TRBV7-9 to TRBJ2-7; 7 bases align to TRBD2. After removal of 3 bases from V and 7 bases from J, the junction contained 6 bases not matched to a gene. CDR3 size: 13 residues. Germline-derived CDR1 and CDR2 are SEHNR and FQNEAQ (reference sequence). The CDR3 is CASSFAGTNEQYF. CDR3 sequence (DNA): TGTGCCAGCAGCTTTGCCGGGACTAATGAGCAGTACTTC.

This chain uses TRBV9 with TRBJ2-2; 8 nucleotides align to TRBD1. Germline CDR1 SGDLS, CDR2 YYNGEE. The length of the CDR3 is 17 residues. Trimming at V came to 1 base and at J to 1 base, leaving 6 bases not matched to a gene. The CDR3 loop reads CASSVTRTGRNTGELFF. Here the CDR3 DNA reads TGTGCCAGCAGCGTAACTAGGACAGGGCGGAACACCGGGGAGCTGTTTTTT.

This chain uses TRBV2 with TRBJ2-5; D uncertain. The V gene lost 8 bases and the J gene lost 1 base, with 14 bases spanning the gap. Germline V gene sequence: CDR1 SNHLY, CDR2 FYNNEI. This CDR3 has 14 amino acids. CDR3 sequence (DNA): TGTGCCAGCGAGCGTGGAGCCGCCCAAGAGACCCAGTACTTC. Translating it yields CASERGAAQETQYF.

This chain connects TRBV24-1 to TRBJ2-6; D ambiguous. This CDR3 comprises 15 residues. CDR1 is KGHDR and CDR2 is SFDVKD in the germline V gene. V was trimmed by 1 base and J by 0 bases, leaving 3 bases between them. DNA of the CDR3: TGTGCCACCAGTGATTTTCGCTCTGGGGCCAACGTCCTGACTTTC. It is translated as CATSDFRSGANVLTF.